These 29 T cell receptor beta chains share one sample of origin, sequenced in a study of OX40 agonist ivuxolimab in advanced cancers. This table comes from immunoSEQ multiplex PCR, and its TCRdb copy is limited to in-frame clones, with some not included. The data show 35,000 or so clones, with around three quarters seen just once and roughly a quarter held by the top ten. Here the sequenced sample was CD4+ or CD8+ T cells sorted from blood, taken in a trial of the OX40 agonist ivuxolimab. The receptors originated from an adult with an advanced solid tumor such as melanoma, head and neck, liver or kidney cancer.

This clone was counted ten times or more. The V and J genes are TRBV21-1 and TRBJ2-1; TRBD1, the table's D call, was not compared with the DNA. TRBV21-1 is marked as a pseudogene. The CDR3 covers 12 residues. CDR3 sequence reads: CASSTTGGEQFF. The DNA of the CDR3 is TGTGCCAGCAGCACCACAGGGGGTGAGCAGTTCTTC.

This chain uses TRBV7-2 with TRBJ1-1; D gene uncertain. CDR3 length: 13 residues. CDR1 is SGHTA, CDR2 FQGNSA, per germline. V shed 2 bases and J shed 5 bases, with 9 bases lying between them. The CDR3 coding sequence is TGTGCCAGCAGCTTAAGAGGGAGGACTGAAGCTTTCTTT. Translating it yields CASSLRGRTEAFF.

The V gene is TRBV5-1, the J gene TRBJ2-2, with a possible D match to TRBD2 (6 bases). The CDR3 covers 16 residues. V shed 0 bases and J shed 0 bases, with 9 bases lying between them. Germline CDR1 SGHRS, CDR2 YFSETQ. The DNA for the CDR3 is TGCGCCAGCAGCTTGGCGACTAGATCGAACACCGGGGAGCTGTTTTTT. Translating gives CASSLATRSNTGELFF.

By share of the sample, this clone is medium-sized. The CDR3 DNA follows: TGTGCCAGCAGCTTTTCGGAGATCTACGAGCAGTACGTC. It specifies CASSFSEIYEQYV. The rearrangement joins TRBV7-8 to TRBJ2-7; D gene ambiguous. There are 13 residues in the CDR3. Trimming took 3 bases from V and 3 from J, leaving 9 bases between them. Per the germline V gene, CDR1 is SGHVS and CDR2 is FQNEAQ.

This chain joins TRBV5-1 and TRBJ2-5; 8 bases are shared with TRBD2. The CDR3 runs 14 residues. The V gene's germline CDR1 is SGHRS and CDR2 YFSETQ. Trimming took 0 bases from V and 4 from J; bases not matched to a gene: 2. Here the CDR3 reads CASSLELAGETQYF. The CDR3 coding sequence is TGCGCCAGCAGCTTGGAGCTAGCGGGAGAGACCCAGTACTTC.

This chain uses TRBV6-4 with TRBJ2-3; no definite D call. The CDR3 spans 14 residues. Germline V gene data show CDR1 as MRHNA and CDR2 as SNTAGT. The germline V and J ends were trimmed by 3 bases and 2 bases, with 9 bases remaining between them. The CDR3 is CASSEMATTDTQYF. The CDR3 DNA sequence: TGTGCCAGCAGTGAAATGGCTACCACAGATACGCAGTATTTT.

The chain joins TRBV11-3 to TRBJ2-5; a weak D match, TRBD2 (5 bases). Per the germline V gene, CDR1 is SGHNT and CDR2 is YENEEA. This CDR3 comprises 14 residues. V was shortened by 2 bases and J by 5 bases, with 12 bases between the two germline ends. The CDR3 reads CASSLRVLGETQYF. CDR3 sequence (DNA): TGTGCCAGCAGCTTAAGGGTACTAGGGGAGACCCAGTACTTC.

This clone was recorded a few times. This chain uses TRBV5-1 with TRBJ1-1; D may be TRBD1 (5 bases). Germline assignment: CDR1 SGHRS and CDR2 YFSETQ. The CDR3 sequence is 14 residues long. V lost 4 bases to trimming and J lost 4 bases, with 14 bases between them. In nucleotides, the CDR3 is TGCGCCAGCAGCGTTCAGGGTGGCGGCACTGAAGCTTTCTTT. It codes for CASSVQGGGTEAFF.

There are a few counts of this clone. The V and J genes are TRBV5-1 and TRBJ2-5, with 11 bases lining up with TRBD2. Germline V gene lookup returns CDR1 SGHRS and CDR2 YFSETQ. The length of the CDR3 is 16 residues. V trimming: 6 bases; J trimming: 1 base; junction bases outside the gene matches: 8. The chain's CDR3 is CASNQAGLAGQETQYF. DNA of the CDR3: TGCGCCAGCAACCAAGCCGGACTAGCGGGCCAAGAGACCCAGTACTTC.

V is TRBV5-1 and J is TRBJ2-1; TRBD2 agrees at 9 bases. Germline loops: CDR1 SGHRS, CDR2 YFSETQ. The CDR3 is made up of 16 amino acids. V trimming: 4 bases; J trimming: 7 bases; junction bases outside the gene matches: 12. The CDR3 sequence is CASSPLAGGPGNEQFF. For the CDR3, the DNA is TGCGCCAGCAGCCCTTTGGCGGGGGGGCCGGGAAATGAGCAGTTCTTC.

This chain connects TRBV7-2 to TRBJ2-7; a possible D gene is TRBD2 (6 bases). Germline assignment: CDR1 SGHTA and CDR2 FQGNSA. CDR3 length: 13 amino acids. The V end lost 4 bases, the J end lost 6 bases, and 13 bases lay between the germline ends. In DNA form, the CDR3 reads TGTGCCAGCAGCTCCGGACTACACGGCGAGCAGTACTTC. It specifies CASSSGLHGEQYF.

The chain joins TRBV2 to TRBJ1-1; no reliable D call. The CDR3 is made up of 13 amino acids. The germline V gene has CDR1 SNHLY and CDR2 FYNNEI. Deletions cut 7 bases from V and 4 bases from J, with 13 bases between. The CDR3 region is CASTGLSSTEAFF. DNA for the CDR3: TGTGCCAGCACAGGCCTCAGCAGCACTGAAGCTTTCTTT.

On this clone: A junction boundary mismatches the germline segment, possibly from a read error. The chain uses TRBV28 and TRBJ1-3; D gene ambiguous. The CDR3 length is 11 residues. Looked up from germline, CDR1 is MDHEN and CDR2 is SYDVKM. The CDR3 spells CAGSSGNTIYF. CDR3 sequence (DNA): TGTGCCGGCAGCTCTGGAAACACCATATATTTT.

The V and J genes are TRBV10-3 and TRBJ2-2; 8 bases fit TRBD2. Germline V gene lookup returns CDR1 ENHRY and CDR2 SYGVKD. The CDR3 covers 15 residues. V trimming: 8 bases; J trimming: 3 bases; junction bases outside the gene matches: 8. CDR3 coding DNA: TGTGCCATCCTGAGAGCGGGGGTGGACACCGGGGAGCTGTTTTTT. Translating it yields CAILRAGVDTGELFF.

The chain employs TRBV9 and TRBJ2-2, with 12 bases identical to TRBD2. The CDR3 covers 18 residues. Germline V gives CDR1 SGDLS, CDR2 YYNGEE. The ends lost 1 base at V and 0 bases at J; junction bases unmatched: 4. The CDR3 is CASSVRLAGAANTGELFF. Here the CDR3 DNA reads TGTGCCAGCAGCGTACGACTAGCGGGGGCCGCGAACACCGGGGAGCTGTTTTTT.

The chain joins TRBV18 to TRBJ1-1; 7 nucleotides line up with TRBD1. Germline V gives CDR1 KGHSH, CDR2 LQKENI. With 3 bases clipped from V and 4 bases from J, the junction kept 5 bases outside the gene matches. CDR3 size: 14 residues. CDR3 nucleotides: TGTGCCAGCTCACCCGGGACAGTTGGCACTGAAGCTTTCTTT. Protein product: CASSPGTVGTEAFF.

The V and J genes are TRBV5-6 and TRBJ1-2; 9 nucleotides agree with TRBD1. Per germline, CDR1 SGHDT and CDR2 YYEEEE. V trimming: 4 bases; J trimming: 7 bases; junction bases outside the gene matches: 8. The CDR3 spans 14 residues. The CDR3 region has the DNA TGTGCCAGCAGCACCCGGACAGGGGTAATTGGCTACACCTTC. Residues: CASSTRTGVIGYTF.

In its sample, this clone was seen a few times. V is TRBV7-9 and J is TRBJ1-6, with D possibly being TRBD1 (5 bases). Between the trimmed V and J ends, which lost 3 bases and 3 bases, there was a span of 6 bases. The germline CDR1 and CDR2 sequences are SEHNR and FQNEAQ (reference sequence). The CDR3 is made up of 14 amino acids. The CDR3 loop reads CASSFDSYNSPLHF. The DNA of the CDR3 is TGTGCCAGCAGCTTCGACAGCTATAATTCACCCCTCCACTTT.

The rearrangement uses TRBV21-1 and TRBJ2-2; the table calls TRBD1, which could not be checked here. TRBV21-1 has pseudogene status. The CDR3 has 14 amino acids. The CDR3 protein is CATTTGLNTGELFF. In DNA form, the CDR3 reads TGTGCCACCACGACAGGGCTAAACACCGGGGAGCTGTTTTTT.

The chain employs TRBV2 and TRBJ1-2; D is ambiguous. The germline CDR1 and CDR2 sequences are SNHLY and FYNNEI. V lost 2 bases to trimming and J lost 8 bases, with 12 bases between them. The CDR3 is 13 amino acids. CDR3 in amino acids: CASSERESGGYTF. The CDR3 DNA reads TGTGCCAGCAGTGAAAGGGAATCTGGCGGCTACACCTTC.

A few counts support this clone. V and J are TRBV5-5 and TRBJ1-4; D uncertain. CDR3 length equals 16 residues. The V gene lost 0 bases and the J gene lost 3 bases, with 12 bases spanning the gap. Germline lookup yields CDR1 SGHKS and CDR2 YYEKEE (reference sequence). Here the CDR3 reads CASSLVGISSNEKLFF. The CDR3 nucleotides are TGTGCCAGCAGCTTGGTCGGGATCAGTTCTAATGAAAAACTGTTTTTT. The entire variable domain, with the rest obtained from reference TRBV5-5 and TRBJ1-4, is as follows: DAGVTQSPTHLIKTRGQQVTLRCSPISGHKSVSWYQQVLGQGPQFIFQYYEKEERGRGNFPDRFSARQFPNYSSELNVNALLLGDSALYLCASSLVGISSNEKLFFGSGTQLSVL.

The chain couples TRBV6-5 to TRBJ1-1; D unresolved. This CDR3 has 14 residues. V was clipped by 7 bases and J by 2 bases, with 14 bases between them. Per the germline V gene, CDR1 is MNHEY and CDR2 is SVGAGI. The CDR3: CASTKGIHNTEAFF. CDR3 DNA sequence: TGTGCCAGCACTAAGGGTATACATAACACTGAAGCTTTCTTT.

The V and J genes are TRBV2 and TRBJ1-4, with TRBD1 matching 9 bases. The CDR3 consists of 15 residues. Trimming cost V 5 bases and J 8 bases; bases outside gene matches: 9. CDR1 and CDR2 from the germline V gene are SNHLY and FYNNEI. This CDR3 reads CASSLTGGVREKLFF. The DNA of the CDR3 is TGTGCCAGCAGTCTCACAGGGGGCGTAAGAGAAAAACTGTTTTTT.

This chain connects TRBV2 to TRBJ2-5; D gene ambiguous. The V end lost 7 bases, the J end lost 5 bases, and 11 bases lay between the germline ends. CDR1 and CDR2 from the germline V gene are SNHLY and FYNNEI. The CDR3 totals 12 residues. The CDR3 loop is CASMKELETQYF. The CDR3 bases are TGTGCCAGCATGAAGGAACTCGAGACCCAGTACTTC.

The chain recombines TRBV6-6 with TRBJ1-1; TRBD1 agrees at 7 bases. This CDR3 is built from 14 residues. The V gene end was trimmed by 6 bases and the J gene end by 7 bases; junction bases not matched to a gene: 11. The germline V gene has CDR1 MNHNY and CDR2 SVGAGI (reference sequence). CDR3 protein: CASRKPGTVYEAFF. The CDR3 nucleotides read TGTGCCAGCAGAAAACCCGGGACAGTCTATGAAGCTTTCTTT.

The chain recombines TRBV9 with TRBJ1-1; D gene unclear. CDR1 is SGDLS and CDR2 is YYNGEE in the germline V gene. This CDR3 comprises 15 residues. Trimming took off 0 bases at V and 1 base at J, with 10 bases between the two ends. In DNA form, the CDR3 reads TGTGCCAGCAGCGTAGAGGACGGCTGGAACACTGAAGCTTTCTTT. Translating it yields CASSVEDGWNTEAFF.

This clone showed up just once. The chain employs TRBV28 and TRBJ2-7; D gene unclear. The germline V and J ends were trimmed by 10 bases and 2 bases, with 12 bases remaining between them. Germline V lookup: CDR1 MDHEN, CDR2 SYDVKM. The CDR3 has 12 residues. For the CDR3, the DNA is TGTGCCACTTCGGCCGGTACCTACGAGCAGTACTTC. It is translated as CATSAGTYEQYF.

The genes are TRBV6-6 and TRBJ2-7; no firm D call. The germline V and J ends were trimmed by 5 bases and 2 bases, with 7 bases remaining between them. Germline V CDR1 and CDR2: MNHNY, SVGAGI (reference sequence). The CDR3 consists of 12 residues. The DNA of the CDR3 is TGTGCCAGCAGTGAGCAGGCCTACGAGCAGTACGTC. Translating it yields CASSEQAYEQYV.

The V call is TRBV5-8, the J call TRBJ1-2; D gene ambiguous. V shed 1 base and J shed 5 bases, with 12 bases lying between them. The CDR3 is 14 residues long. CDR1 is SGHTS and CDR2 is YDEGEE in the germline V gene. CDR3 bases: TGTGCCAGCAGCTTGCTTCTGGGAGGGTATGGCTACACCTTC. It encodes CASSLLLGGYGYTF.